This entry is about one T cell receptor beta chain. Its specificity is unknown. The trim removed 5 bases at V and 5 bases at J, leaving 10 bases unmatched. In germline, CDR1 is SGHNT, CDR2 YENEEA. The CDR3 has 16 amino acids. Assay used: immunoSEQ multiplex PCR; TCRdb lists only in-frame clones, some missing. This sample has about 2.3 million clones, with over 90% found just once. The data were taken from a study of shared clonotypes between healthy human individuals. Study-level results: Larger estimated richness was generally seen in naive subsets than in memory subsets. Sample collection involved blood only; tissue repertoires are likely different.

The sequence was collected from a man younger than 35 in good health. Some clones in this sample may be carry-over from other donors' samples. Sequencing was carried out using naive CD4+ T cells from PBMCs. The subset: CD45RA+ positively selected. The chain employs TRBV11-3 and TRBJ2-1; 9 positions agree with TRBD2. The CDR3 DNA follows: TGTGCCAGCAGCGCGGGGGGGGACCGTATAAACAATGAGCAGTTCTTC. It yields the protein CASSAGGDRINNEQFF.